These 10 T cell receptor beta chains were sequenced from one sample in a study of T cells in Graves' hyperthyroidism and ophthalmopathy. RNA transcripts gave rise to amplified TCR beta CDR3 regions. TCR CDR3 regions were first amplified by RT-PCR with HTBI primers. TCRdb processed the multiplex PCR reads anew with MiXCR; each CDR3 protein has one entry. The profile shows some 300,000 distinct CDR3 sequences, 13% of them singletons. The sequenced material came from blood. The receptors were sampled from a woman in her thirties with Graves' hyperthyroidism that later progressed to Graves' ophthalmopathy.

This clonotype was detected ten times or more. J is TRBJ2-2 and V is TRBV7-9; possibly TRBD2 for D (5 bases). V was trimmed by 4 bases and J by 4 bases, leaving 13 bases between them. Looked up from germline, CDR1 is SEHNR and CDR2 is FQNEAQ (reference sequence). The CDR3 is 15 residues long. In DNA form, the CDR3 reads TGTGCCAGCAGCTCTTTAGCAGGAGGCACCGGGGAGCTGTTTTTT. Encoded protein: CASSSLAGGTGELFF.

The sample holds many counts of this clonotype. The V gene is TRBV7-2, the J gene TRBJ2-7, with D uncertain. CDR3 length equals 15 residues. The germline CDR1 and CDR2 sequences are SGHTA and FQGNSA. The ends were cut back, 1 base at V and 7 bases at J, with 17 bases in the middle. Here the CDR3 DNA reads TGTGCCAGCAGCTTAGATTCAAGGACCTTTAAAGAGCAGTACTTC. Its translation is CASSLDSRTFKEQYF.

The table lists this clonotype with many counts. This chain joins TRBV24-1 and TRBJ2-1, with TRBD1 identical over 10 bases. The ends lost 7 bases at V and 2 bases at J; junction bases unmatched: 10. The germline gives CDR1 KGHDR, CDR2 SFDVKD. The CDR3 has 17 amino acids. CDR3 nucleotides: TGTGCCACCAGAGGGACAGGGGAAGATCTCACCTACAATGAGCAGTTCTTC. Its translation: CATRGTGEDLTYNEQFF.

The table lists this clonotype with a few counts. The CDR3 sequence: CASSQDPGTDYGYTF. CDR3 coding DNA: TGCGCCAGCAGCCAAGATCCCGGCACTGACTATGGCTACACCTTC. V gene TRBV4-3 combines with J gene TRBJ1-2; D call uncertain. V was shortened by 0 bases and J by 3 bases, with 11 bases between the two germline ends. Per the germline V gene, CDR1 is LGHNA and CDR2 is YSLEER. This CDR3 contains 15 residues.

This clonotype was seen many times. The chain is built from TRBV27 and TRBJ2-1; 9 bases map to TRBD2. Germline-derived CDR1 and CDR2 are MNHEY and SMNVEV (reference sequence). V lost 5 bases, J lost 4 bases, and 3 bases stayed unmatched. This CDR3 has 14 amino acids. The CDR3: CASSGLANYNEQFF. CDR3 bases: TGTGCCAGCAGTGGACTAGCGAATTACAATGAGCAGTTCTTC.

This clonotype was seen many times. The chain uses TRBV19 and TRBJ2-2; D remains ambiguous. The V gene lost 7 bases and the J gene lost 6 bases, with 24 bases spanning the gap. The CDR3 consists of 17 residues. The V gene's germline CDR1 is LNHDA and CDR2 SQIVND (reference sequence). This CDR3 is CASTIVGTRLNSGELFF. CDR3 in DNA: TGTGCCAGTACCATTGTGGGCACAAGGCTCAACTCCGGGGAGCTGTTTTTT. The complete variable domain, with remaining parts taken from reference TRBV19 and TRBJ2-2, reads DGGITQSPKYLFRKEGQNVTLSCEQNLNHDAMYWYRQDPGQGLRLIYYSQIVNDFQKGDIAEGYSVSREKKESFPLTVTSAQKNPTAFYLCASTIVGTRLNSGELFFGEGSRLTVL.

This clonotype was observed a handful of times. The gene calls are TRBV29-1 and TRBJ2-1; 13 positions agree with TRBD2. Germline CDR1 is SQVTM and CDR2 is ANQGSEA. J was trimmed by 6 bases and V by 6 bases; bases with no gene match: 8. The CDR3 is 15 amino acids. DNA for the CDR3: TGCAGCGTGCCGGCCGGACTAGCGGGAGCCAATGAGCAGTTCTTC. Encoded protein: CSVPAGLAGANEQFF.

In its sample, this clonotype was seen many times. V gene TRBV3-1 combines with J gene TRBJ1-4; TRBD1 aligns across 7 bases. CDR1 and CDR2 (germline): LGHDT, YNNKEL (reference sequence). The trim removed 8 bases at V and 13 bases at J, leaving 16 bases unmatched. CDR3 length: 14 amino acids. This chain's CDR3 is CASVWQGVFVALFF. CDR3 bases: TGTGCCAGCGTTTGGCAGGGGGTCTTCGTCGCACTGTTTTTT.

Concerning this clonotype: At one end the junction does not follow the germline gene, possibly because of a read error. This sequence joins TRBV7-7 and TRBJ1-3; D gene unclear. This CDR3 has 16 residues. CDR1 SSHAT and CDR2 FNYEAQ come from the germline V gene (reference sequence). The CDR3 nucleotides are TGTGCTAGCAGCCTGGAACGGGGAAGGGCGGGAAACACCATATATTTT. Translated, it gives CASSLERGRAGNTIYF.

This clonotype occurred many times. The chain couples TRBV9 to TRBJ1-1; 7 positions agree with TRBD1. The germline V gene has CDR1 SGDLS and CDR2 YYNGEE. This CDR3 spans 17 amino acids. V lost 6 bases to trimming and J lost 1 base; unmatched junction nucleotides: 15. The DNA of the CDR3 is TGTGCCAGCACCCTTGGGGGGTCAGGGGGTAGGAACACTGAAGCTTTCTTT. Amino acid sequence: CASTLGGSGGRNTEAFF.